The 15 T cell receptor beta chains below were found in one sample sequenced in a study of T cells in tuberculosis. Clones were sequenced by immunoSEQ multiplex PCR, and TCRdb holds only the in-frame ones, with some missing. Of about 41,000 clones in the sample, roughly 96% were seen once. Sequenced sample: PBMCs. All receptors derive from a donor between 10 and 29 years old with latent tuberculosis or without tuberculosis infection.

The V gene is TRBV11-2, the J gene TRBJ2-7, with D possibly TRBD2 on 5 matching bases. Germline CDR1 SGHAT, CDR2 FQNNGV. The CDR3 extends over 12 amino acids. V dropped 5 bases and J dropped 7 bases, with 12 bases sitting between them. CDR3 DNA sequence: TGTGCCAGCAGCCACGGGGAGACAGAGCAGTACTTC. The encoded protein is CASSHGETEQYF.

The V and J genes are TRBV21-1 and TRBJ1-4; the D call in the table, TRBD1, was not verified against the DNA. TRBV21-1 has pseudogene status. The CDR3 is made up of 16 amino acids. DNA for the CDR3: TGTGCCAGCAGCCCCAGGGTAAGGGGGCGAGGGGAAAAACTGTTTTTT. Translated, it gives CASSPRVRGRGEKLFF.

The V and J genes are TRBV28 and TRBJ2-6; 10 positions agree with TRBD2. The length of the CDR3 is 17 residues. Unmatched junction bases numbered 7, after V lost 6 bases and J lost 2 bases. Germline-derived CDR1 and CDR2 are MDHEN and SYDVKM. The DNA for the CDR3 is TGTGCCAGCAGGGGCAGCGGGGGGGCAGCTGGGGCCAACGTCCTGACTTTC. This codes for CASRGSGGAAGANVLTF.

This chain uses TRBV6-1 with TRBJ1-5; a weak D match, TRBD1 (6 bases). Germline V gives CDR1 MNHNS, CDR2 SASEGT. This CDR3 is 17 amino acids long. Trimming stripped 0 bases from V and 4 bases from J, with 16 bases between. DNA for the CDR3: TGTGCCAGCAGTGAAGCAGGGGGGGCAGTCGGGAATCAGCCCCAGCATTTT. It is translated as CASSEAGGAVGNQPQHF.

The chain combines TRBV9 with TRBJ2-7; TRBD1 matches at 8 bases. The V gene end was trimmed by 3 bases and the J gene end by 11 bases; junction bases not matched to a gene: 13. The CDR3 has 14 residues. The germline CDR1 and CDR2 sequences are SGDLS and YYNGEE. Here the CDR3 reads CASSEGQDTGIKYF. CDR3 DNA: TGTGCCAGCAGCGAGGGACAGGACACAGGCATCAAGTACTTC.

V usage is TRBV29-1 and J usage is TRBJ1-1; unclear D gene. Trimming pared 4 bases from V and 3 bases from J, leaving 6 bases between. CDR1 and CDR2 from the germline V gene are SQVTM and ANQGSEA. There are 11 residues in the CDR3. DNA for the CDR3: TGCAGCGTTGTACTAGACACTGAAGCTTTCTTT. It yields the protein CSVVLDTEAFF.

The rearrangement links TRBV29-1 to TRBJ1-2, with TRBD1 as a possible D gene (5 bases). Germline V gene data show CDR1 as SQVTM and CDR2 as ANQGSEA. This CDR3 is built from 14 residues. Between the trimmed V and J ends, which lost 2 bases and 6 bases, there was a span of 16 bases. This CDR3 is CSVEKIQGIDGYTF. In DNA form, the CDR3 reads TGCAGCGTTGAAAAGATTCAGGGAATAGATGGCTACACCTTC.

The chain uses TRBV11-2 and TRBJ2-1, with a tentative D call TRBD1 (5 bases). Germline V gene sequence: CDR1 SGHAT, CDR2 FQNNGV. Trimming shortened V by 5 bases and J by 8 bases, and 13 bases separated the two germline ends. CDR3 size: 13 residues. The CDR3 region has the DNA TGTGCCAGCAGCGATCTCAGGGTGCATGAGCAGTTCTTC. Translating gives CASSDLRVHEQFF.

J is TRBJ2-3 and V is TRBV6-6, with 8 bases identical to TRBD2. This CDR3 spans 14 amino acids. CDR1 is MNHNY, CDR2 SVGAGI, per germline (reference sequence). V was pared by 8 bases and J by 5 bases, with 9 bases of the junction left unmatched. The CDR3 nucleotides are TGTGCCAGCCTCGGGACGGGGGGGCTAGATACGCAGTATTTT. Protein sequence: CASLGTGGLDTQYF.

The J gene is TRBJ2-1, the V gene TRBV28; no firm D call. V was shortened by 4 bases and J by 2 bases, with 12 bases between the two germline ends. Germline CDR1 MDHEN, CDR2 SYDVKM. The CDR3 contains 15 residues. The CDR3 protein is CASSSRLLAYNEQFF. DNA of the CDR3: TGTGCCAGCAGTTCGCGGCTACTGGCCTACAATGAGCAGTTCTTC.

The rearrangement joins TRBV29-1 to TRBJ1-1, with 9 bases aligning to TRBD1. The germline V gene has CDR1 SQVTM and CDR2 ANQGSEA. This CDR3 comprises 12 residues. The junction had 4 bases not matched to a gene; V was cut back by 5 bases and J by 6 bases. The CDR3 DNA reads as TGCAGCGTTTGGGACAGGGTAGCTGAAGCTTTCTTT. It encodes CSVWDRVAEAFF.

The chain uses TRBV29-1 and TRBJ1-2, with D possibly TRBD1 on 5 matching bases. With 3 bases removed from V and 0 bases from J, the gap between germline ends came to 11 bases. The CDR3 has 14 amino acids. Germline CDR1 is SQVTM and CDR2 is ANQGSEA. CDR3 coding DNA: TGCAGCGTTGAGGTGCAGGGCGCTAACTATGGCTACACCTTC. Translating gives CSVEVQGANYGYTF.

The chain carries TRBV15 and TRBJ2-1, with 10 bases matching TRBD2. Germline CDR1 LNHNV, CDR2 YYDKDF (reference sequence). The CDR3 contains 16 residues. The J segment lost 9 bases and the V segment lost 1 base, leaving 9 bases of the junction unmatched. The CDR3 protein is CATSRVVLAGGVEQFF. CDR3 DNA sequence: TGTGCCACCAGCAGAGTAGTGTTAGCGGGGGGCGTTGAGCAGTTCTTC.

This clone was seen once. The V gene is TRBV4-3, the J gene TRBJ1-5; no clear D gene. The V gene lost 0 bases and the J gene lost 3 bases, with 12 bases spanning the gap. The CDR3 has 16 residues. Germline CDR1 reads LGHNA; CDR2 reads YSLEER. The CDR3 region is CASSQDLSGINQPQHF. As DNA, the CDR3 is TGCGCCAGCAGCCAAGATCTATCGGGGATCAATCAGCCCCAGCATTTT.

The rearrangement links TRBV7-2 to TRBJ2-7; TRBD1 agrees at 10 bases. The CDR3 spans 14 residues. J gave up 6 bases and V 3 bases, and 5 bases lay outside the gene matches. In germline, CDR1 is SGHTA, CDR2 FQGNSA. The CDR3 DNA is TGTGCCAGCAGCTTCTCCGGGACAGGGGCCGAGCAGTACTTC. This codes for CASSFSGTGAEQYF. Together with reference TRBV7-2 and TRBJ2-7, the CDR3 gives the full variable domain: GAGVSQSPSNKVTEKGKDVELRCDPISGHTALYWYRQSLGQGLEFLIYFQGNSAPDKSGLPSDRFSAERTGGSVSTLTIQRTQQEDSAVYLCASSFSGTGAEQYFGPGTRLTVT.